This T cell receptor (beta chain) was retrieved from a study of metastatic and nonmetastatic thyroid tumors. The germline V gene has CDR1 MDHEN and CDR2 SYDVKM. Trimming pared 5 bases from V and 8 bases from J, leaving 18 bases between. The CDR3 runs 14 residues. No patient received treatment before thyroid surgery. TCRdb called clones again from the PCR reads with MiXCR. The profile shows about 90,000 clones, roughly 8.6% of them singletons. This clone was picked up a small number of times. The TCR was taken from a female donor with papillary thyroid cancer or a benign thyroid nodule (not recorded which). Some clones in this sample may be carry-over from other donors' samples. The chain employs TRBV28 and TRBJ1-2; no firm D call. Sequencing was carried out using blood. The CDR3 sequence is CASSKWGLLGGYTF. For the CDR3, the DNA is TGTGCCAGCAGTAAGTGGGGTCTTTTAGGAGGCTACACCTTC.